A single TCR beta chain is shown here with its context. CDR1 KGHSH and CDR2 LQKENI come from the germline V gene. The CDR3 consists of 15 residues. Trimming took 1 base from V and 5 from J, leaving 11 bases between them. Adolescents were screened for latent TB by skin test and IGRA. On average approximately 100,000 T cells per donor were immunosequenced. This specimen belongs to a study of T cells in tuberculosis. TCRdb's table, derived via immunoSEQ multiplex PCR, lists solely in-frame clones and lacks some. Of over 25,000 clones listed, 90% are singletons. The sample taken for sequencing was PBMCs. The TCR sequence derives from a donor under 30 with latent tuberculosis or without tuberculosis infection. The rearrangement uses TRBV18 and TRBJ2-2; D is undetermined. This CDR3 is CASSPRSKETGELFF. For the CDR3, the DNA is TGTGCCAGCTCACCACGGTCAAAGGAGACCGGGGAGCTGTTTTTT. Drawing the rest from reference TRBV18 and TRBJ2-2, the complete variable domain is NAGVMQNPRHLVRRRGQEARLRCSPMKGHSHVYWYRQLPEEGLKFMVYLQKENIIDESGMPKERFSAEFPKEGPSILRIQQVVRGDSAAYFCASSPRSKETGELFFGEGSRLTVL.